The rows below give T cell receptor beta chains drawn from one sample of a study of cytomegalovirus exposure and HLA in healthy donors. This table comes from immunoSEQ multiplex PCR, and its TCRdb copy is limited to in-frame clones, with some not included. The data contain some 120,000 clones, about 90% of them singletons. The material sequenced was PBMCs. Receptors were obtained from a woman aged 18-35 years in good health and CMV-seronegative. The CDR3 runs from the conserved cysteine through the conserved F or W. D genes are given only for firm matches. Rows may omit the clone size; those that give it use once, few, many or a size class.

TRBD1	15	NA	TRBJ1-5	TRBV9	CASSVGTGLNQPQHF	TGTGCCAGCAGCGTAGGGACAGGCCTCAATCAGCCCCAGCATTTT
NA	14	NA	TRBJ1-1	TRBV9	CASSVGYRDTEAFF	TGTGCCAGCAGCGTAGGATACAGGGACACTGAAGCTTTCTTT
TRBD2	17	NA	TRBJ2-3	TRBV4-3	CASSQEFLAGGGNTQYF	TGCGCCAGCAGCCAAGAATTTTTAGCGGGAGGAGGAAATACGCAGTATTTT
TRBD1	13	NA	TRBJ2-7	TRBV4-3	CASSRGTGTEQYF	TGCGCCAGCAGCCGAGGGACAGGGACCGAGCAGTACTTC
TRBD2	18	NA	TRBJ2-1	TRBV28	CASRVAGPVRSSYNEQFF	TGTGCCAGCAGGGTAGCGGGGCCAGTACGAAGCTCCTACAATGAGCAGTTCTTC
TRBD1	16	NA	TRBJ1-5	TRBV4-2	CASSQEGGTGSQPQHF	TGTGCCAGCAGCCAAGAAGGGGGGACAGGGAGTCAGCCCCAGCATTTT
NA	19	NA	TRBJ2-3	TRBV21-1	CASSKRWLGAGGSTDTQYF	TGTGCCAGCAGCAAACGGTGGCTGGGAGCGGGAGGGAGCACAGATACGCAGTATTTT
TRBD1	20	NA	TRBJ2-4	TRBV4-2	CASSQDWAGGSGLAKNIQYF	TGTGCCAGCAGCCAAGATTGGGCAGGGGGCTCCGGACTAGCCAAAAACATTCAGTACTTC
NA	15	once	TRBJ1-1	TRBV19	CASSILATGNTEAFF	TGTGCCAGTAGTATTCTAGCCACCGGCAACACTGAAGCTTTCTTT
TRBD2	16	NA	TRBJ2-1	TRBV5-1	CASSLIPLAGRDEQFF	TGCGCCAGCAGCTTGATCCCCCTAGCGGGAAGGGATGAGCAGTTCTTC
NA	14	once	TRBJ2-7	TRBV27	CASSPGTLRREQYF	TGTGCCAGCAGTCCCGGAACACTACGTAGGGAGCAGTACTTC
TRBD2	18	NA	TRBJ2-1	TRBV7-8	CASSLRLGLAGAYNEQFF	TGTGCCAGCAGCTTACGGTTGGGACTAGCGGGAGCCTACAATGAGCAGTTCTTC
TRBD1	14	NA	TRBJ2-7	TRBV9	CASSVGDRVDEQYF	TGTGCCAGCAGCGTAGGGGACAGGGTTGACGAGCAGTACTTC
TRBD1	17	NA	TRBJ2-5	TRBV5-1	CASSSTQTGLYQETQYF	TGCGCCAGCAGCTCTACTCAGACAGGGCTGTACCAAGAGACCCAGTACTTC
NA	15	once	TRBJ1-2	TRBV9	CASSPGIIPSYGYTF	TGTGCCAGCAGCCCCGGGATTATCCCCAGCTATGGCTACACCTTC
TRBD2	16	NA	TRBJ2-7	TRBV9	CASSVRSGGGPYEQYF	TGTGCCAGCAGCGTACGGAGCGGGGGGGGCCCCTACGAGCAGTACTTC
TRBD2	14	NA	TRBJ2-5	TRBV29-1	CSVEVAGIRETQYF	TGCAGCGTTGAAGTAGCGGGAATCCGGGAGACCCAGTACTTC
NA	12	NA	TRBJ1-2	TRBV13	CASSSGGSGYTF	TGTGCCAGCAGCTCGGGGGGCAGTGGCTACACCTTC
NA	16	NA	TRBJ2-2	TRBV11-2	CASSTRTAEGTGELFF	TGTGCCAGCAGCACGCGGACCGCGGAGGGGACCGGGGAGCTGTTTTTT
TRBD2	16	NA	TRBJ2-7	TRBV5-5	CASSTGVFSGSYEQYF	TGTGCCAGCTCAACGGGCGTTTTTAGCGGGTCCTACGAGCAGTACTTC
TRBD2	15	once	TRBJ2-1	TRBV18	CASSPLAGDRSEQFF	TGTGCCAGCTCACCACTAGCGGGAGATAGGAGTGAGCAGTTCTTC